This T cell receptor (beta chain) was sequenced in a study of cytomegalovirus exposure and HLA in healthy donors. Study-wide results and caveats: Beyond CMV serostatus, there was no information to go on about immune exposure. According to a later analysis, donors in an Asian-associated ancestry cluster reportedly had fewer N-insertions than the roughly 720-donor mean.

About this clone itself: Antigen specificity is unknown.

Trimming took 3 bases from V and 3 from J; bases not matched to a gene: 4. The CDR3 sequence is 14 residues long. Per the germline V gene, CDR1 is MDHEN and CDR2 is SYDVKM. The PCR contained 60 Vbeta and 13 Jbeta primers. Sequencing used immunoSEQ multiplex PCR; TCRdb keeps in-frame clones, though not all of them. This sample's clone table lists roughly 120,000 clones. Sample: PBMCs. The gene calls are TRBV28 and TRBJ2-7; TRBD1 agrees at 8 bases. The source is a man aged 18 to 35 in good health and CMV-seronegative. The CDR3 nucleotides are TGTGCCAGCAGTTTCCCCGGGACAGGCTACGAGCAGTACTTC. Protein sequence: CASSFPGTGYEQYF.